Shown below are 10 T cell receptor beta chains from a single sample sequenced in a study of identical twins. TCRdb re-called the 5' RACE reads with MiXCR, one entry per CDR3 protein. The table lists 550,000 to 700,000 distinct CDR3 sequences, 21% of them singletons, with roughly 4% in the top ten. These data were also filed under a second study, of T cells expressing NK-cell markers.

Sequencing input: PBMCs. These receptors all stem from a young woman in good health.

The chain combines TRBV9 with TRBJ1-2; the D is unclear. Germline V gives CDR1 SGDLS, CDR2 YYNGEE. The CDR3 has 15 residues. The ends were cut back, 0 bases at V and 4 bases at J, with 13 bases in the middle. CDR3 protein: CASSVEGRKPYGYTF. The CDR3 region has the DNA TGTGCCAGCAGCGTAGAAGGCAGGAAGCCCTATGGCTACACCTTC.

CDR3 protein: CASRSAGDYEQYF. In DNA form, the CDR3 reads TGTGCCAGCAGATCGGCAGGGGACTACGAGCAGTACTTC. The chain uses TRBV6-1 and TRBJ2-7; tentative D call: TRBD1 (6 bases). V was pared by 6 bases and J by 3 bases, with 12 bases between. Germline V gene data show CDR1 as MNHNS and CDR2 as SASEGT. This CDR3 region has 13 residues.

The V and J genes are TRBV4-1 and TRBJ2-1, with D possibly being TRBD2 (5 bases). Germline-derived CDR1 and CDR2 are MGHRA and YSYEKL. Trimming left V 3 bases short and J 9 bases short, with 12 bases between. This CDR3 comprises 13 residues. The CDR3 spells CASSHPSGGEQFF. CDR3 in DNA: TGCGCCAGCAGCCACCCATCTGGAGGTGAGCAGTTCTTC.

Only a few counts were recorded for this clonotype. The CDR3 region has the DNA TGTGCCAGCACGACAGGGGCATACAATGAGCAGTTCTTC. This gives the protein CASTTGAYNEQFF. The J gene is TRBJ2-1, the V gene TRBV13, with 8 nucleotides matching TRBD1. The CDR3 contains 13 residues. V trimming: 7 bases; J trimming: 4 bases; junction bases outside the gene matches: 3. Germline V gives CDR1 PRHDT, CDR2 FYEKMQ (reference sequence). The full variable domain, rest sourced from reference TRBV13 and TRBJ2-1, is AAGVIQSPRHLIKEKRETATLKCYPIPRHDTVYWYQQGPGQDPQFLISFYEKMQSDKGSIPDRFSAQQFSDYHSELNMSSLELGDSALYFCASTTGAYNEQFFGPGTRLTVL.

The chain carries TRBV3-1 and TRBJ2-7; D possibly corresponds to TRBD2 (5 bases). This CDR3 spans 15 amino acids. Trimming left V 4 bases short and J 4 bases short, with 17 bases between. Per the germline V gene, CDR1 is LGHDT and CDR2 is YNNKEL (reference sequence). CDR3 sequence: CASSLLGRPTYEQYF. Written as DNA, the CDR3 is TGTGCCAGCAGCCTACTAGGACGGCCGACGTACGAGCAGTACTTC.

This rearrangement joins TRBV5-6 to TRBJ2-1; 10 bases agree with TRBD2. With V trimmed by 3 bases and J by 4 bases, 4 bases remained unmatched. Looked up from germline, CDR1 is SGHDT and CDR2 is YYEEEE. This CDR3 contains 15 residues. CDR3 DNA: TGTGCCAGCAGCTACGGGACTAGCGTGTACAATGAGCAGTTCTTC. Residues: CASSYGTSVYNEQFF.

This clonotype came up many times. V and J are TRBV20-1 and TRBJ2-4; no reliable D call. The CDR3 sequence is 13 residues long. CDR1 and CDR2 (germline): DFQATT, SNEGSKA (reference sequence). The germline V and J ends were trimmed by 0 bases and 6 bases, with 9 bases remaining between them. CDR3 in DNA: TGCAGTGCTAGAGACTTTGGTACAAACATTCAGTACTTC. Translating it yields CSARDFGTNIQYF.

The CDR3 sequence is CASSLAGTGDYGYTF. As DNA, the CDR3 is TGTGCCAGCAGTCTGGCCGGGACAGGGGATTATGGCTACACCTTC. The chain is built from TRBV6-1 and TRBJ1-2; TRBD1 matches at 10 bases. The CDR3 runs 15 residues. The V and J ends lost 5 bases and 5 bases, in that order; junction bases with no gene match: 8. Germline assignment: CDR1 MNHNS and CDR2 SASEGT.

V usage is TRBV20-1 and J usage is TRBJ1-2, with 8 bases that match TRBD1. With 3 bases clipped from V and 2 bases from J, the junction kept 8 bases outside the gene matches. The CDR3 length is 15 residues. The germline V gene has CDR1 DFQATT and CDR2 SNEGSKA (reference sequence). The CDR3 loop is CSASGTGGGNYGYTF. For the CDR3, the DNA is TGCAGTGCTAGTGGGACAGGAGGAGGCAACTATGGCTACACCTTC.

The chain carries TRBV6-2 or TRBV6-3 and TRBJ1-4; D uncertain. Trimming took 0 bases from V and 2 from J, leaving 4 bases between them. CDR1 and CDR2 (germline): MNHEY, SVGEGT. This CDR3 spans 14 amino acids. The CDR3 sequence: CASSYSETNEKLFF. For the CDR3, the DNA is TGTGCCAGCAGTTACTCGGAGACTAATGAAAAACTGTTTTTT.